Reported below is one TCR beta chain. As yet, its antigen is unknown. Sequencing was performed with immunoSEQ multiplex PCR; in TCRdb, only in-frame clones are kept and a portion is missing. The profile shows 2 million to 2.5 million clones, roughly 93% of them singletons. The germline V gene has CDR1 SGHDT and CDR2 YYEEEE. The CDR3 extends over 18 amino acids. The germline V and J ends were trimmed by 5 bases and 7 bases, with 28 bases remaining between them. These data originate in a study of shared clonotypes between healthy human individuals. General study results and limits: Naive subsets generally exceeded memory subsets in estimated richness.

This rearrangement joins TRBV5-6 to TRBJ2-1, with D perhaps assigned TRBD1 or TRBD2 (8 bases each). This clonotype was obtained from a man younger than 30 in good health. Some clones in this sample may be carry-over from other donors' samples. Sequencing used naive CD4+ T cells from PBMCs. Regarding subset: CD45RA+ positively selected. The CDR3 DNA reads as TGTGCCAGCAGTCCAGCCCGACAGGGGCTAGCGGGTTTGAATGAGCAGTTCTTC. Translated: CASSPARQGLAGLNEQFF.